This TCR beta chain was sequenced in a study of PD-L1 blockade in urothelial cancer. Across the whole study: T cells were counted in tumor samples, and the median count was roughly 1,500.

Profiling relied on immunoSEQ multiplex PCR, and the TCRdb table lists in-frame clones only, not all of them. The data hold more than 35,000 clones, with just over 35% observed a single time. Germline values: CDR1 MDHEN, CDR2 SYDVKM. The CDR3 sequence is 13 residues long. V was trimmed by 6 bases and J by 4 bases, leaving 13 bases between them. V is TRBV28 and J is TRBJ2-7, with D unresolved. The material was tumor tissue, obtained before atezolizumab (anti-PD-L1) treatment. This clonotype originated in a man aged 55 to 70 with urothelial cancer. The CDR3, as DNA: TGTGCCAGCAGGGGGAAGGGTGCTTACGAGCAGTACTTC. Translation gives CASRGKGAYEQYF.